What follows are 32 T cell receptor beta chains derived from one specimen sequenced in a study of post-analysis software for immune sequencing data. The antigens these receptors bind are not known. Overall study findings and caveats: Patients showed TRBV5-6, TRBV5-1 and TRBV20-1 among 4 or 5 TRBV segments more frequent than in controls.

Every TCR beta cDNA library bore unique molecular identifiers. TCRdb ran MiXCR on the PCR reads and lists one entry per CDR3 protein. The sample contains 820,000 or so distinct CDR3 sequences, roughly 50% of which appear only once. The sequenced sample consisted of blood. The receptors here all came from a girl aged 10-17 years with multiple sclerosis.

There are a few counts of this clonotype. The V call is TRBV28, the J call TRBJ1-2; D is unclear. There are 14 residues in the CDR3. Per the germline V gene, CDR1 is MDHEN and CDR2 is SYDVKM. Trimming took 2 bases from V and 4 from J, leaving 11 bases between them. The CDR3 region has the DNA TGTGCCAGCAGTTTAACGGGGTATGGCTATGGCTACACCTTC. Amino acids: CASSLTGYGYGYTF.

This CDR3 reads CSARTGLNQPQHF. The CDR3 DNA follows: TGCAGTGCTCGGACAGGCCTCAATCAGCCCCAGCATTTT. The V gene is TRBV20-1, the J gene TRBJ1-5; 7 bases line up with TRBD1. The ends lost 5 bases at V and 3 bases at J; junction bases unmatched: 4. The CDR3 spans 13 residues. Germline V gene lookup returns CDR1 DFQATT and CDR2 SNEGSKA (reference sequence).

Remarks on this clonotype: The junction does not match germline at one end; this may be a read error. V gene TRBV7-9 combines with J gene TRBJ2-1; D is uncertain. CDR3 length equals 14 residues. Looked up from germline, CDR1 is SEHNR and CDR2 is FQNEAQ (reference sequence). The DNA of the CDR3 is TGTACCAGCAGCTTATCCCCCCTGAGCAATGAGCAGTTCTTC. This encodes CTSSLSPLSNEQFF.

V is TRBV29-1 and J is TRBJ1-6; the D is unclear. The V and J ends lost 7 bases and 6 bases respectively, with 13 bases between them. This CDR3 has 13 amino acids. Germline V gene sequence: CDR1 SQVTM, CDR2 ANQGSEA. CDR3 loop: CSARTASNSPLHF. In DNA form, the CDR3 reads TGCAGCGCTAGGACCGCATCTAATTCACCCCTCCACTTT.

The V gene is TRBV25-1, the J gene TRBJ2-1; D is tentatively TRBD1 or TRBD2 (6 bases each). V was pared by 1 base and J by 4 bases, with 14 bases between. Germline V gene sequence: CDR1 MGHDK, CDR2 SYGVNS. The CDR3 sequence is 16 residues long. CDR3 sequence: CASSEFGRTAYNEQFF. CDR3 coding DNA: TGTGCCAGCAGTGAATTTGGGAGGACAGCTTACAATGAGCAGTTCTTC.

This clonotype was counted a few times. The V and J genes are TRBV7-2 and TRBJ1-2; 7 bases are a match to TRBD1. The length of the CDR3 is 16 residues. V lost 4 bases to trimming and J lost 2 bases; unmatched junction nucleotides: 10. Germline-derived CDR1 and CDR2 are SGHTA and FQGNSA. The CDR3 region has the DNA TGTGCCAGCAGCTCGCCGTCGGGACAGCGGAACTATGGCTACACCTTC. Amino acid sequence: CASSSPSGQRNYGYTF.

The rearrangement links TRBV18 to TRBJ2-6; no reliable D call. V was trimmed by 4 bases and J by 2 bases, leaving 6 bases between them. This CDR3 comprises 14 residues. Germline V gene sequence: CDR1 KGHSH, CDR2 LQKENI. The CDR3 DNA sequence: TGTGCCAGCTCACAGGAGACTGGGGCCAACGTCCTGACTTTC. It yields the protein CASSQETGANVLTF.

CDR3 protein: CASSEALEWRPYNEQFF. CDR3 nucleotides: TGTGCCAGCAGTGAAGCTTTGGAGTGGAGACCCTACAATGAGCAGTTCTTC. V and J are TRBV6-1 and TRBJ2-1; D is ambiguous. The CDR3 runs 17 residues. Deletions cut 0 bases from V and 2 bases from J, with 14 bases between. CDR1 and CDR2 (germline): MNHNS, SASEGT.

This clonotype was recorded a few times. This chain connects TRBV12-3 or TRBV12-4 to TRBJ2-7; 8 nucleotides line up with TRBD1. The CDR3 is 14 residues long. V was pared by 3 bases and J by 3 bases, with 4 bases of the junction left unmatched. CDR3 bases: TGTGCCAGCAGTTTGCGGACAGGGTACTACGAGCAGTACTTC. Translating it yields CASSLRTGYYEQYF.

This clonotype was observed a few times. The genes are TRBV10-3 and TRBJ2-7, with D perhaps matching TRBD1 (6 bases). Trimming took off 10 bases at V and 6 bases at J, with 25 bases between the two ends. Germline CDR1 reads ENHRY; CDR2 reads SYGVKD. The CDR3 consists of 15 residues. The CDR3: CATGEMSGPGGEQYF. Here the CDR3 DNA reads TGTGCCACAGGGGAGATGTCGGGGCCAGGAGGCGAGCAGTACTTC.

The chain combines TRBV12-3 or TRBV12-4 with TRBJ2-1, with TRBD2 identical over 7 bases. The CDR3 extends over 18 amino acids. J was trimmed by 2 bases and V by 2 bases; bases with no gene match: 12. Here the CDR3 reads CASSLRQGRDYTYNEQFF. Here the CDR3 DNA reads TGTGCCAGCAGTTTAAGGCAGGGCCGGGACTATACCTACAATGAGCAGTTCTTC.

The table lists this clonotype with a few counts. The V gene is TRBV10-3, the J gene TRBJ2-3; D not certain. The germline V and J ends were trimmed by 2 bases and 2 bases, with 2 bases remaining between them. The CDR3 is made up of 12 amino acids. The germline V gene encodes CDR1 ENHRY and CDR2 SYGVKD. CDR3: CAISETTDTQYF. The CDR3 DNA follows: TGTGCCATCAGTGAGACCACAGATACGCAGTATTTT.

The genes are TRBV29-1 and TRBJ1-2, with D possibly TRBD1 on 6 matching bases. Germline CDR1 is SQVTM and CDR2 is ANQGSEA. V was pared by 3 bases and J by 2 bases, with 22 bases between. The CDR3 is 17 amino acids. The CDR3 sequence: CSVEEFQVGGGNYGYTF. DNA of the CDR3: TGCAGCGTTGAGGAATTCCAGGTGGGGGGGGGCAACTATGGCTACACCTTC.

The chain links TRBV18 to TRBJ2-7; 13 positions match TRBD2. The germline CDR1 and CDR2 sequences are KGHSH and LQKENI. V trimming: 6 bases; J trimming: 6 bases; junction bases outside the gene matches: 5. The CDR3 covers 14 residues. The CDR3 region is CASSRTSGSFEQYF. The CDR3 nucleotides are TGTGCCAGCTCGCGGACTAGCGGGAGTTTCGAGCAGTACTTC.

The CDR3 DNA follows: TGTGCCAGCTCACCGTCAACAGCCAACAATCAGCCCCAGCATTTT. It codes for CASSPSTANNQPQHF. The rearrangement joins TRBV18 to TRBJ1-5; D not resolved. This CDR3 comprises 15 residues. CDR1 and CDR2 from the germline V gene are KGHSH and LQKENI. V lost 3 bases and J 3 bases, leaving 12 bases between the germline ends.

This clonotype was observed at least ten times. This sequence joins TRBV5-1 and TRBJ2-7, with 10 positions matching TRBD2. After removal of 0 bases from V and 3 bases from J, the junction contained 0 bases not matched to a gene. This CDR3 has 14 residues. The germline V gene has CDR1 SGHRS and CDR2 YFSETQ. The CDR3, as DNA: TGCGCCAGCAGCTTGGCTAGCGGGGGCTACGAGCAGTACTTC. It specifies CASSLASGGYEQYF.

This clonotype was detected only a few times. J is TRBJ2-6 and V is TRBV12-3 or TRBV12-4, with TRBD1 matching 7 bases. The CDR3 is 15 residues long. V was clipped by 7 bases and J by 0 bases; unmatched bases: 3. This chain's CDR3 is CASTGDSSGANVLTF. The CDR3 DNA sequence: TGTGCCAGCACCGGGGACAGCTCTGGGGCCAACGTCCTGACTTTC.

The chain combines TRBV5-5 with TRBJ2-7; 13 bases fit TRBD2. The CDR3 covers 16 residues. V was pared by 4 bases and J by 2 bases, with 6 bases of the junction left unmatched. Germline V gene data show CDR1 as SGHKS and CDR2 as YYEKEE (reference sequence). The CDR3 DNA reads TGTGCCAGCAGCAAAGCCGGGACTAGCGGGACCTACGAGCAGTACTTC. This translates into CASSKAGTSGTYEQYF. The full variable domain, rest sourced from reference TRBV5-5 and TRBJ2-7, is DAGVTQSPTHLIKTRGQQVTLRCSPISGHKSVSWYQQVLGQGPQFIFQYYEKEERGRGNFPDRFSARQFPNYSSELNVNALLLGDSALYLCASSKAGTSGTYEQYFGPGTRLTVT.

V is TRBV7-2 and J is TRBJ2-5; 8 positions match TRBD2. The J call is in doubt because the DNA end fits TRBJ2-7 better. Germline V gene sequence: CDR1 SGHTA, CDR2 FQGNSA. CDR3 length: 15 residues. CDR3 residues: CASSLEARGVSEQYF. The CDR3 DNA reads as TGTGCCAGCAGCTTAGAGGCGCGGGGGGTGTCCGAGCAGTACTTC.

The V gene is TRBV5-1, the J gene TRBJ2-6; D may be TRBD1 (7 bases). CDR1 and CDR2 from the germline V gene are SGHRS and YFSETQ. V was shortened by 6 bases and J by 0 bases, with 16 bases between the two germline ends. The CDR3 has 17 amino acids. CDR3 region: CASKTSGGLSGANVLTF. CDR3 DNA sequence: TGCGCCAGCAAAACCTCAGGGGGACTCTCTGGGGCCAACGTCCTGACTTTC.

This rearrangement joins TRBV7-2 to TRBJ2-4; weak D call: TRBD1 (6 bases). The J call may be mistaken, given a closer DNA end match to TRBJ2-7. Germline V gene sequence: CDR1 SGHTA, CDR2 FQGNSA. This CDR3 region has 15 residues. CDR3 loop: CASSFQVGTTYEQYF. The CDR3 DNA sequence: TGTGCCAGCAGCTTCCAGGTAGGGACAACCTACGAGCAGTACTTC.

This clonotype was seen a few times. The CDR3 loop reads CAISEPKAGVGVAEQYF. CDR3 in DNA: TGTGCCATCAGTGAGCCTAAAGCGGGAGTTGGGGTCGCCGAGCAGTACTTC. The chain is built from TRBV10-3 and TRBJ2-7, with 8 bases identical to TRBD2. V was clipped by 2 bases and J by 6 bases; unmatched bases: 15. The CDR3 is 17 amino acids. In germline, CDR1 is ENHRY, CDR2 SYGVKD.

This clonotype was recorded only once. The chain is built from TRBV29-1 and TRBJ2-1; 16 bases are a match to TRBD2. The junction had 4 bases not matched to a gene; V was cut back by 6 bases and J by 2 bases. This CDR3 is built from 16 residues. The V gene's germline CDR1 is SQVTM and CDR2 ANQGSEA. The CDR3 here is CSVGGTSGRAYNEQFF. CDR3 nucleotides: TGCAGCGTGGGAGGGACTAGCGGGAGGGCCTACAATGAGCAGTTCTTC.

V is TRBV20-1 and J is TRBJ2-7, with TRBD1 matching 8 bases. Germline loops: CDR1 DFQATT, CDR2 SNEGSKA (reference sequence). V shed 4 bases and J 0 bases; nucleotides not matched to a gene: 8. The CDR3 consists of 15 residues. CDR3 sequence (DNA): TGCAGTGCTAACCGCCCCAGGGGGCTCTCCTACGAGCAGTACTTC. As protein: CSANRPRGLSYEQYF.

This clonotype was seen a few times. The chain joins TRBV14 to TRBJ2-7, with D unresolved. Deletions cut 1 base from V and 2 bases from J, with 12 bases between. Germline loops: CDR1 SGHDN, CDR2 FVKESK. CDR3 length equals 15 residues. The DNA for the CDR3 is TGTGCCAGCAGCCAAGCCAGGATCGGCCCCTACGAGCAGTACTTC. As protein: CASSQARIGPYEQYF.

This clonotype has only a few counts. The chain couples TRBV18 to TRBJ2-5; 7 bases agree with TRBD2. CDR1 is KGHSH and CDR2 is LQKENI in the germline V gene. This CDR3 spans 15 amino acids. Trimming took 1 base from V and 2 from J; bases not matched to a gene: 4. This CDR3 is CASSPQAGAQETQYF. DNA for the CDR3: TGTGCCAGCTCACCACAGGCGGGAGCTCAAGAGACCCAGTACTTC.

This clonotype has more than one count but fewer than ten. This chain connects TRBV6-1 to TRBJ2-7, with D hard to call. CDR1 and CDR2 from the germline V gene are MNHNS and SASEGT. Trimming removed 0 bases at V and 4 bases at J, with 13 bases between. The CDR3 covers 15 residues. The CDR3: CASSEAAESGYEQYF. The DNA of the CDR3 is TGTGCCAGCAGTGAAGCCGCCGAATCGGGTTACGAGCAGTACTTC.

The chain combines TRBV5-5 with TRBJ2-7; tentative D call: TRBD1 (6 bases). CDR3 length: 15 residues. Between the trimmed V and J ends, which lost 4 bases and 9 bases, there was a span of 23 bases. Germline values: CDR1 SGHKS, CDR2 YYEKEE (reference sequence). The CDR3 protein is CASSPPGEMDGRQYF. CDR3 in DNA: TGTGCCAGCAGCCCCCCAGGGGAGATGGATGGGAGGCAGTACTTC.

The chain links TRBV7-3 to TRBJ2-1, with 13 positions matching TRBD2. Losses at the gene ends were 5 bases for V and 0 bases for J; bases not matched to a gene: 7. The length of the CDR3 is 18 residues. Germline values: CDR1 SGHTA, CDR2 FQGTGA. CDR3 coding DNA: TGTGCCAGCAGCCGGACTAGCGGGAGCTTCCACTCCTACAATGAGCAGTTCTTC. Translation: CASSRTSGSFHSYNEQFF.

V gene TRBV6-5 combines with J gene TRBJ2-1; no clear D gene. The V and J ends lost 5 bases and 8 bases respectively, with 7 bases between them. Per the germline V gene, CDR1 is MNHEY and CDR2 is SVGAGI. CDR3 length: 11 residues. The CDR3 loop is CASSIFDEQFF. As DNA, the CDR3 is TGTGCCAGCAGTATTTTCGATGAGCAGTTCTTC.

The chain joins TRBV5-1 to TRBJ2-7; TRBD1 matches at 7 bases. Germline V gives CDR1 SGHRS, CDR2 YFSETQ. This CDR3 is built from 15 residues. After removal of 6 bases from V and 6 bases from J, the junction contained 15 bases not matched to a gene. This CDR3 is CASNPFGGTEVEQYF. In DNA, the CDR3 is TGCGCCAGCAACCCATTTGGTGGGACAGAGGTCGAGCAGTACTTC.

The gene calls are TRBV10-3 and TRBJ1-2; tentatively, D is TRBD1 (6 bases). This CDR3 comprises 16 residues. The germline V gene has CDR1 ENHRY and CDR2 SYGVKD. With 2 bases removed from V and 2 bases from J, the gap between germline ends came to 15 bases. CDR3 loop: CAISEPQGRFNYGYTF. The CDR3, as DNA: TGTGCCATCAGTGAGCCACAGGGTAGGTTCAACTATGGCTACACCTTC.